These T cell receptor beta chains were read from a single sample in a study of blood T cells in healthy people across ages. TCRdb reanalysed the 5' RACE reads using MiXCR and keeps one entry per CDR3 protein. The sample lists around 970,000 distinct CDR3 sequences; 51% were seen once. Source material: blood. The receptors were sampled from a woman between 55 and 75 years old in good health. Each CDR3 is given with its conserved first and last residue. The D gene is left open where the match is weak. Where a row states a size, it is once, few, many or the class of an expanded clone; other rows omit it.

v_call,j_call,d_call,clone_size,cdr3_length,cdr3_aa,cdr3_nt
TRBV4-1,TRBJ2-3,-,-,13,CASGRVFEDTQYF,TGCGCCAGCGGCAGGGTTTTTGAAGATACGCAGTATTTT
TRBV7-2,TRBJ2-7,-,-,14,CASSPPSKDYEQYF,TGTGCCAGCAGTCCCCCGTCCAAGGACTACGAGCAGTACTTC
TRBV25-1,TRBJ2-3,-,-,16,CASSDSIGIWLDTQYF,TGTGCCAGCAGTGATTCAATCGGGATTTGGTTAGATACGCAGTATTTT
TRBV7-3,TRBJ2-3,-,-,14,CASSSLSSSDTQYF,TGTGCCAGCAGCTCCCTGTCTAGCTCAGATACGCAGTATTTT
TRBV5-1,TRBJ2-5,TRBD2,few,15,CASNRRTSGQETQYF,TGCGCCAGCAACCGACGGACTAGCGGCCAAGAGACCCAGTACTTC
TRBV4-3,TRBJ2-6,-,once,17,CASSQDGAGAGANVLTF,TGCGCCAGCAGCCAAGACGGGGCAGGGGCTGGGGCCAACGTCCTGACTTTC
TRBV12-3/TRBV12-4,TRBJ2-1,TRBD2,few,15,CASTWGGTSGTEQFF,TGTGCCAGCACCTGGGGCGGGACTAGCGGGACCGAGCAGTTCTTC
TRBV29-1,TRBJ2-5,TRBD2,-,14,CSGGGTTPAETQYF,TGCAGCGGTGGGGGGACTACCCCTGCGGAGACCCAGTACTTC
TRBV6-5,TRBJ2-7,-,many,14,CASSESRAPYEQYF,TGTGCCAGCAGTGAATCCAGGGCACCTTACGAGCAGTACTTC
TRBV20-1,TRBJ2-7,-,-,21,CSATIPAGQGIGGSSYNEQYF,TGCAGTGCTACCATACCAGCGGGCCAGGGAATTGGGGGTAGCTCCTACAATGAGCAGTACTTC
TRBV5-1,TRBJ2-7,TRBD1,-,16,CASSGPPGGLPYEQYF,TGCGCCAGCAGCGGACCGCCAGGGGGCTTGCCCTACGAGCAGTACTTC
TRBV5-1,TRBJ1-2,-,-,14,CASSVTAGTYGYTF,TGCGCCAGCAGCGTGACCGCCGGGACCTATGGCTACACCTTC
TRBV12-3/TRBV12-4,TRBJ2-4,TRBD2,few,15,CASSSPSGRPNIQYF,TGTGCCAGCAGTTCTCCTAGCGGGAGGCCTAACATTCAGTACTTC
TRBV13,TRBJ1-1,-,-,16,CASSLYGDRRITEAFF,TGTGCCAGCAGCTTATACGGAGACAGGCGAATCACTGAAGCTTTCTTT
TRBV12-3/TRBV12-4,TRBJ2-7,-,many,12,CASSRGAYEQYF,TGTGCCAGCTCGAGGGGGGCCTACGAGCAGTACTTC
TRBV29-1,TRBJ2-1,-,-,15,CSVVLGASSYNEQFF,TGCAGCGTTGTGTTGGGTGCTAGCTCCTACAATGAGCAGTTCTTC
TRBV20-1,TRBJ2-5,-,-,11,CSTGPPETQYF,TGCAGTACGGGACCACCAGAGACCCAGTACTTC
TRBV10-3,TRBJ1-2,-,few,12,CAIPGRGYGYTF,TGTGCCATCCCCGGCAGGGGTTATGGCTACACCTTC
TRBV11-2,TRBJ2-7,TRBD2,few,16,CASSLALAGVSYEQYF,TGTGCCAGCAGCTTAGCCCTAGCGGGAGTCTCCTACGAGCAGTACTTC
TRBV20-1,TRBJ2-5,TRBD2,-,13,CSAALAGGETQYF,TGCAGTGCTGCCTTGGCGGGAGGGGAGACCCAGTACTTC
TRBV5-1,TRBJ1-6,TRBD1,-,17,CASSLEGQGSVGSPLHF,TGCGCCAGCAGCTTGGAGGGACAGGGATCGGTCGGGTCACCCCTCCACTTT
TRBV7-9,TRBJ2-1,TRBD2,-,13,CASSTIAGGGQFF,TGTGCCAGCAGCACTATAGCGGGAGGTGGGCAGTTCTTC
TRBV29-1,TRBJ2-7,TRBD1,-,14,CSVDKQPGGSEQYF,TGCAGCGTTGACAAGCAACCAGGGGGTAGCGAGCAGTACTTC
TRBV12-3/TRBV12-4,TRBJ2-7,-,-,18,CASSDRWVRDTVGSEQYF,TGTGCCAGCAGTGACCGATGGGTGCGGGACACCGTTGGCTCCGAGCAGTACTTC
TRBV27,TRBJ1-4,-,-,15,CASRALVRENEKLFF,TGTGCCAGCAGGGCCCTAGTGCGGGAGAACGAAAAACTGTTTTTT
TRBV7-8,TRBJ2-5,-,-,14,CASSPTRVPETQYF,TGTGCCAGCAGCCCGACAAGGGTCCCAGAGACCCAGTACTTC
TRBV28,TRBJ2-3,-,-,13,CASSPNTRGTQYF,TGTGCCAGCAGTCCAAACACACGGGGGACGCAGTATTTT
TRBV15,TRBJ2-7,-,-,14,CATSRRGSLGEQYF,TGTGCCACCAGCAGACGGGGTAGCCTCGGCGAGCAGTACTTC
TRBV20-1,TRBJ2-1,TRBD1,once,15,CSARDDRESYNEQFF,TGCAGTGCTAGAGACGACAGGGAGAGCTACAATGAGCAGTTCTTC
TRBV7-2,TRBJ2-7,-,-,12,CASSLAIGDEYF,TGTGCCAGCAGCTTAGCGATCGGGGATGAGTACTTC
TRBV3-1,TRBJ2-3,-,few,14,CASSQSYSTDTQYF,TGTGCCAGCAGCCAAAGTTATAGCACAGATACGCAGTATTTT
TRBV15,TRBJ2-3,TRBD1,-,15,CATRQGRGLADTQYF,TGTGCCACCAGGCAAGGCAGGGGGCTGGCAGATACGCAGTATTTT
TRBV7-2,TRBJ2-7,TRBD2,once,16,CASSLTSGSLAYEQYF,TGTGCCAGCAGCTTAACTAGCGGGAGTTTGGCCTACGAGCAGTACTTC
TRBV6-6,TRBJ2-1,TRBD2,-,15,CASSYSTWTRNEQFF,TGTGCCAGCAGTTACTCGACTTGGACTAGAAATGAGCAGTTCTTC
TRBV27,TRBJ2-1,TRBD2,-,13,CASSVWEGREQFF,TGTGCCAGCAGTGTGTGGGAGGGCCGCGAGCAGTTCTTC
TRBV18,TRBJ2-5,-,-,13,CASSPSGLETQYF,TGTGCCAGCTCACCGTCAGGGTTAGAGACCCAGTACTTC
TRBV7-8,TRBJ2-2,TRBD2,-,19,CASSSLLSSGRVNTGELFF,TGTGCCAGCAGCTCTCTCCTTAGTAGCGGGAGGGTTAACACCGGGGAGCTGTTTTTT
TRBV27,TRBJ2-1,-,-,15,CASSSGSLRVNEQFF,TGTGCCAGCAGTTCGGGTAGCTTGAGGGTAAATGAGCAGTTCTTC
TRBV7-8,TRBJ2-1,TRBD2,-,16,CASSLARSGRGNEQFF,TGTGCCAGCAGCTTAGCAAGAAGCGGGAGAGGGAATGAGCAGTTCTTC
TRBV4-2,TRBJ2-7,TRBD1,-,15,CASSRGTGTSYEQYF,TGTGCCAGCAGCCGAGGGACAGGGACGTCCTACGAGCAGTACTTC